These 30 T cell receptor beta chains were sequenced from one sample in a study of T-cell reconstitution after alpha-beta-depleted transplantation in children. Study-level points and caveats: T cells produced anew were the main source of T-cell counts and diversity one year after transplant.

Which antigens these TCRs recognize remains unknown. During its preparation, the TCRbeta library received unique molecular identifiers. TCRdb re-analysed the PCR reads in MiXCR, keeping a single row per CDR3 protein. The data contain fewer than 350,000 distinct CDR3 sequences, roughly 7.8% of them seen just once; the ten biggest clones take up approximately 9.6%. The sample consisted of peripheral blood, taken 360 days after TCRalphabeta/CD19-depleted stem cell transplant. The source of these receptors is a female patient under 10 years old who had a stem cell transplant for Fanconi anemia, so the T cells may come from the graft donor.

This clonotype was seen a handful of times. Written as DNA, the CDR3 is TGTGCCAGCAGTTACGAGATGGCGGATACTGGCTACACCTTC. This sequence encodes CASSYEMADTGYTF. This chain uses TRBV6-2 or TRBV6-3 with TRBJ1-2; no clear D. Trimming left V 2 bases short and J 7 bases short, with 14 bases between. Germline CDR1 and CDR2: MNHEY and SVGEGT. This CDR3 has 14 residues.

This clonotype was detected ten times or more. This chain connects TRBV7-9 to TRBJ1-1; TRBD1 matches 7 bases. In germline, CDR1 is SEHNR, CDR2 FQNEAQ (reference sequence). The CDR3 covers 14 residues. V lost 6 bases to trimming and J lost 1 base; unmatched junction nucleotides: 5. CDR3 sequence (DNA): TGTGCCAGCAGGGATGGGACAGCGAACACTGAAGCTTTCTTT. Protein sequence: CASRDGTANTEAFF.

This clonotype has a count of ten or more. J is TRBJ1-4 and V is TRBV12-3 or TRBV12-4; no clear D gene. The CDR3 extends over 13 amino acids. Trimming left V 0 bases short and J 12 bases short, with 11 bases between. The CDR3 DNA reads TGTGCCAGCAGTTTAGCGCGACGCTCCCAACTGTTTTTT. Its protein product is CASSLARRSQLFF.

The CDR3 reads CASSLGGRNSYEQYV. The CDR3 DNA reads as TGTGCCAGCAGCTTGGGGGGGCGGAACTCCTACGAGCAGTACGTC. The genes are TRBV5-5 and TRBJ2-7, with a possible D match to TRBD1 (6 bases). V lost 0 bases and J lost 0, with 10 bases in between. The CDR3 runs 15 residues. Germline CDR1 and CDR2: SGHKS and YYEKEE (reference sequence).

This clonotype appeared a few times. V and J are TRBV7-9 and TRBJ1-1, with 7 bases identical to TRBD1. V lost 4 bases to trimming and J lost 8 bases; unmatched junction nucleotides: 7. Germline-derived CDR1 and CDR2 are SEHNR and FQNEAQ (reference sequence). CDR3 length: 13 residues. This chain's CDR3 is CASSSRQGSEAFF. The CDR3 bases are TGTGCCAGCAGCTCCCGACAGGGAAGCGAAGCTTTCTTT.

The CDR3 DNA reads as TGCAGTGCTAGAGTCGCAGGGGGATATCAGCCCCAGCATTTT. Amino acid sequence: CSARVAGGYQPQHF. The chain uses TRBV20-1 and TRBJ1-5, with 7 bases identical to TRBD1. The CDR3 runs 14 residues. Trimming at V came to 1 base and at J to 5 bases, leaving 5 bases not matched to a gene. The germline V gene encodes CDR1 DFQATT and CDR2 SNEGSKA (reference sequence).

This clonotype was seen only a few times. The CDR3 spells CASSLRNGYTF. DNA of the CDR3: TGTGCCAGCAGTTTAAGGAATGGCTACACCTTC. The chain employs TRBV12-3 or TRBV12-4 and TRBJ1-2; D gene unclear. V shed 2 bases and J shed 6 bases, with 4 bases lying between them. The CDR3 length is 11 residues.

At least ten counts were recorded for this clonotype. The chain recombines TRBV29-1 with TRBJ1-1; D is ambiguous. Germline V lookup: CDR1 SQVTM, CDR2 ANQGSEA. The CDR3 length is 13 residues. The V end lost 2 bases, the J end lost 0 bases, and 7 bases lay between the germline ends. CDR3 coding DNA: TGCAGCGTTGAATGGAAAATGAACACTGAAGCTTTCTTT. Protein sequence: CSVEWKMNTEAFF. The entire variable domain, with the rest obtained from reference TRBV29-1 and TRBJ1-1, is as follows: SAVISQKPSRDICQRGTSLTIQCQVDSQVTMMFWYRQQPGQSLTLIATANQGSEATYESGFVIDKFPISRPNLTFSTLTVSNMSPEDSSIYLCSVEWKMNTEAFFGQGTRLTVV.

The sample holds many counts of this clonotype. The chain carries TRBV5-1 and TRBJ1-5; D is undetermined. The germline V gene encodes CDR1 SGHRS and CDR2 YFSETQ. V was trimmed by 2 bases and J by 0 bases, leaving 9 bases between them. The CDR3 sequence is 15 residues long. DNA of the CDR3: TGCGCCAGCAGCTTTGAAGGGTATAGCAATCAGCCCCAGCATTTT. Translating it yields CASSFEGYSNQPQHF. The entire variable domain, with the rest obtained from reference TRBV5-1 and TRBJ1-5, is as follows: KAGVTQTPRYLIKTRGQQVTLSCSPISGHRSVSWYQQTPGQGLQFLFEYFSETQRNKGNFPGRFSGRQFSNSRSEMNVSTLELGDSALYLCASSFEGYSNQPQHFGDGTRLSIL.

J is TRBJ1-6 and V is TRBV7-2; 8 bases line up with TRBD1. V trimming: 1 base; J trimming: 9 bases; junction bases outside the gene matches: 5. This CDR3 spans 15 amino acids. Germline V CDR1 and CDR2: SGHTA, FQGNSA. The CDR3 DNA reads TGTGCCAGCAGCTTAGTTTCAGGGGGCAGTTCACCCCTCCACTTT. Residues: CASSLVSGGSSPLHF.

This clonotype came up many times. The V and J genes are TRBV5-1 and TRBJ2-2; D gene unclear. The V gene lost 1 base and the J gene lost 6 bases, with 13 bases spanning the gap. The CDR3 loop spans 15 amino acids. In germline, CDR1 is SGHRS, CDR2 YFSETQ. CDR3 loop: CASSLQRKGSGELFF. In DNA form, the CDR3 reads TGCGCCAGCAGCTTGCAGCGTAAAGGATCCGGGGAGCTGTTTTTT.

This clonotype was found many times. The CDR3 nucleotides are TGTGCCAGCAGTGAACAGGGTTACGAGCAGTACTTC. Amino acid sequence: CASSEQGYEQYF. This chain uses TRBV2 with TRBJ2-7; D may be TRBD1 (5 bases). CDR1 and CDR2 from the germline V gene are SNHLY and FYNNEI. V dropped 2 bases and J dropped 4 bases, with 6 bases sitting between them. The CDR3 spans 12 residues.

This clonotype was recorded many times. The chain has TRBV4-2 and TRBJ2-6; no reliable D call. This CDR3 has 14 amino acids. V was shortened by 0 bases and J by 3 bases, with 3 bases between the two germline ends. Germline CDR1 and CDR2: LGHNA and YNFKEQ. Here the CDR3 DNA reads TGTGCCAGCAGCCAAGATATTGGGGCCAACGTCCTGACTTTC. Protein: CASSQDIGANVLTF.

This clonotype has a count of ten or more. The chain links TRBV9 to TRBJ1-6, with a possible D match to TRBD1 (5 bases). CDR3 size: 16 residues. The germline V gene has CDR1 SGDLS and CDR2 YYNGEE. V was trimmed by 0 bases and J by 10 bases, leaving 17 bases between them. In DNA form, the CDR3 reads TGTGCCAGCAGCGTAGACCCTGGACAAATTAGATCACCCCTCCACTTT. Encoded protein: CASSVDPGQIRSPLHF.

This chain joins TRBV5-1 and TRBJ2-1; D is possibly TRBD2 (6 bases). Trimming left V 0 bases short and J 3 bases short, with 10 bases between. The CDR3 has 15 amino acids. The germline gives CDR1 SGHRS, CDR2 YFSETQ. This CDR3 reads CASSLDGDFYNEQFF. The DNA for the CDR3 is TGCGCCAGCAGCTTGGATGGGGACTTCTACAATGAGCAGTTCTTC.

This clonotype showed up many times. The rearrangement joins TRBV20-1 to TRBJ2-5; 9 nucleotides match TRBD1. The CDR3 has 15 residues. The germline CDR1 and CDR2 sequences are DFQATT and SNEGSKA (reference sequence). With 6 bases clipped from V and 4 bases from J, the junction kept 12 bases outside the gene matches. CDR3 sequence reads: CSATGGASELETQYF. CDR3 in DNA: TGCAGTGCCACAGGGGGCGCTAGTGAATTAGAGACCCAGTACTTC.

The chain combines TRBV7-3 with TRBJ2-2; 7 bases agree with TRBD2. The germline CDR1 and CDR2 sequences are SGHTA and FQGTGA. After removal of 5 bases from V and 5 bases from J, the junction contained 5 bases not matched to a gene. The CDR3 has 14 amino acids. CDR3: CASSPERGTGELFF. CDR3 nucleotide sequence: TGTGCCAGCAGCCCCGAGCGGGGAACCGGGGAGCTGTTTTTT.

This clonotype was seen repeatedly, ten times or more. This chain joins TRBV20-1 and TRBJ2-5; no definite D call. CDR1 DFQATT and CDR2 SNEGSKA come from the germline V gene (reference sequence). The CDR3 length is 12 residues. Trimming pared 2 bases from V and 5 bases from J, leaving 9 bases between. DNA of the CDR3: TGCAGTGCTAGACCTAGTTCGGAGACCCAGTACTTC. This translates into CSARPSSETQYF.

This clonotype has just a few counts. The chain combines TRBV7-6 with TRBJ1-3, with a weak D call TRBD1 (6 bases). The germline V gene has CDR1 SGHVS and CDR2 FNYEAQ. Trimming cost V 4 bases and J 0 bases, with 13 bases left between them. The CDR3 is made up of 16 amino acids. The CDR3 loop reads CASSYGTGSSGNTIYF. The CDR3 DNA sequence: TGTGCCAGCAGCTACGGAACAGGGAGCTCTGGAAACACCATATATTTT.

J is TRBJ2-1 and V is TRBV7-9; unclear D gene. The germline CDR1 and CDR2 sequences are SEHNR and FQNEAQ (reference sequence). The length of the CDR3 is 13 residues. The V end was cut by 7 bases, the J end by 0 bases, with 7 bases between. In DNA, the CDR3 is TGTGCCAGCACGACGAGCTCCTACAATGAGCAGTTCTTC. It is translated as CASTTSSYNEQFF.

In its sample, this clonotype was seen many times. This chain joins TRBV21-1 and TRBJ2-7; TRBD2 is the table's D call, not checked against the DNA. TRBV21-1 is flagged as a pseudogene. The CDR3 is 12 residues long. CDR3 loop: CASSKCWVAVDF. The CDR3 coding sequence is TGTGCCAGCAGCAAATGTTGGGTAGCGGTAGACTTC.

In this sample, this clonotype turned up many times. In nucleotides, the CDR3 is TGTGCCAGTAGTATCCAAACGACCGGATACAATGAGCAGTTCTTC. Protein product: CASSIQTTGYNEQFF. J is TRBJ2-1 and V is TRBV19, with no clear D. Trimming removed 3 bases from V and 4 bases from J, with 13 bases in between. Per the germline V gene, CDR1 is LNHDA and CDR2 is SQIVND (reference sequence). This CDR3 is 15 amino acids long.

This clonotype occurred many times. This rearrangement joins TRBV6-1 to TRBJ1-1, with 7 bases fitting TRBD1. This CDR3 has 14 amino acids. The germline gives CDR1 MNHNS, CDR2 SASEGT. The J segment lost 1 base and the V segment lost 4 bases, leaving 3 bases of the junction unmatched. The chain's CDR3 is CASSADRWNTEAFF. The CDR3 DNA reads TGTGCCAGCAGTGCGGACAGGTGGAACACTGAAGCTTTCTTT.

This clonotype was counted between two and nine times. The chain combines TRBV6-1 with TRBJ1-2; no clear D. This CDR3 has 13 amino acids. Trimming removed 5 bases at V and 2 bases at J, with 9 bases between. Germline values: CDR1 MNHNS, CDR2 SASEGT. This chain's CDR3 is CASSPRENYGYTF. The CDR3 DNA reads TGTGCCAGCAGTCCCCGGGAGAACTATGGCTACACCTTC.

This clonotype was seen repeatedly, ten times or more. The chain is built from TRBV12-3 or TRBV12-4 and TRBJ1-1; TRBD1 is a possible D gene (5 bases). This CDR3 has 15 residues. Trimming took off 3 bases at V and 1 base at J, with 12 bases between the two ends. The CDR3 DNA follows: TGTGCCAGCAGTTTCAGGGCGGGTGGGAACACTGAAGCTTTCTTT. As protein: CASSFRAGGNTEAFF.

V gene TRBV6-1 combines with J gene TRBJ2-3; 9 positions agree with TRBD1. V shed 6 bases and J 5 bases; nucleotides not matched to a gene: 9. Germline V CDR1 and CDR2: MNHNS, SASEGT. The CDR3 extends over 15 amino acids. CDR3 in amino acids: CASRPRDRVEDTQYF. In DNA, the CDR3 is TGTGCCAGCAGACCCCGGGACAGGGTCGAAGATACGCAGTATTTT.

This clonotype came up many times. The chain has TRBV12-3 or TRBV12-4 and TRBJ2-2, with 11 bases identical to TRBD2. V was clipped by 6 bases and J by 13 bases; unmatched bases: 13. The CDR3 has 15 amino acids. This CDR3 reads CASSNRGLAAMGLFF. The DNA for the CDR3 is TGTGCCAGCAGCAATCGGGGACTAGCGGCCATGGGGCTGTTTTTT.

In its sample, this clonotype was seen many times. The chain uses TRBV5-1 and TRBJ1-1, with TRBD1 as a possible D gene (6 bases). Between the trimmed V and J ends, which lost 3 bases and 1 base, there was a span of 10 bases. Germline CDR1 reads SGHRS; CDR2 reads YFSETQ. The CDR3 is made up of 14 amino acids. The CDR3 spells CASSSGVGNTEAFF. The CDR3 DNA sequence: TGCGCCAGCAGCTCAGGGGTGGGGAACACTGAAGCTTTCTTT.

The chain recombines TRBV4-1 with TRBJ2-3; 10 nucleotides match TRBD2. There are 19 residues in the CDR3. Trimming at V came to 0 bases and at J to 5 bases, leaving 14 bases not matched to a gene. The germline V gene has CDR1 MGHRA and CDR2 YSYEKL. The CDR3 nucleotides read TGCGCCAGCAGCCAAGATCCTGGCGGAGGCGGGACTAGCGTAGATACGCAGTATTTT. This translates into CASSQDPGGGGTSVDTQYF.

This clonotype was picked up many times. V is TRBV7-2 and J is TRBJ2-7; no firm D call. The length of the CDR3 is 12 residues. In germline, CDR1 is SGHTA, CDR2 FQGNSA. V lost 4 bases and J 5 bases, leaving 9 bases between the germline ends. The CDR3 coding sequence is TGTGCCAGCAGCTCTGGCCTAAACGAGCAGTACTTC. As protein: CASSSGLNEQYF. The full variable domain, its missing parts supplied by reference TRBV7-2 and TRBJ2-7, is GAGVSQSPSNKVTEKGKDVELRCDPISGHTALYWYRQSLGQGLEFLIYFQGNSAPDKSGLPSDRFSAERTGGSVSTLTIQRTQQEDSAVYLCASSSGLNEQYFGPGTRLTVT.